This entry lists 25 T cell receptor beta chains sequenced from one sample in a study of Graves' ophthalmopathy and Graves' hyperthyroidism. RNA served as the template for amplifying TCR beta CDR3 regions. HTBI primers primed a first-round RT-PCR, and a second-round multiplex PCR followed. From the multiplex PCR reads, TCRdb called clonotypes with MiXCR, one entry per CDR3 protein. Among approximately 640,000 distinct CDR3 sequences listed, over 40% were seen once. The sample comprised peripheral blood. Receptors were obtained from an adult man with Graves' ophthalmopathy.

A word on this clonotype: One end of the junction does not line up with germline, which may come from a read error. The rearrangement links TRBV29-1 to TRBJ2-7; D tentatively fits TRBD1 or TRBD2 (7 bases each). The CDR3 runs 13 residues. The germline V gene encodes CDR1 SQVTM and CDR2 ANQGSEA. The CDR3 is CSVSQGRAGELYF. The CDR3 region has the DNA TGCAGCGTTTCACAGGGGAGGGCCGGGGAGCTGTACTTC.

The V and J genes are TRBV11-3 and TRBJ2-7; no reliable D call. Germline V gene data show CDR1 as SGHNT and CDR2 as YENEEA. V was shortened by 5 bases and J by 3 bases, with 14 bases between the two germline ends. This CDR3 is built from 14 residues. Written as DNA, the CDR3 is TGTGCCAGCAGCCATCGGCAGTCGAGCTACGAGCAGTACTTC. Translation: CASSHRQSSYEQYF.

The sample holds many counts of this clonotype. The CDR3 nucleotides read TGCAGTGCGATACGTCAGCGGGGGGGCTGGGAGACCCAGTACTTC. Translation: CSAIRQRGGWETQYF. This sequence joins TRBV20-1 and TRBJ2-5; TRBD2 agrees at 10 bases. Germline V gene data show CDR1 as DFQATT and CDR2 as SNEGSKA (reference sequence). The V gene end was trimmed by 6 bases and the J gene end by 5 bases; junction bases not matched to a gene: 12. This CDR3 spans 15 amino acids.

This clonotype has ten or more counts. This chain links TRBV19 with TRBJ1-6; D remains ambiguous. Between the trimmed V and J ends, which lost 5 bases and 5 bases, there was a span of 4 bases. The germline gives CDR1 LNHDA, CDR2 SQIVND (reference sequence). The CDR3 length is 12 residues. The CDR3 loop reads CASSENNSPLHF. The CDR3 DNA is TGTGCCAGTAGTGAGAATAATTCACCCCTCCACTTT.

This clonotype showed up just once. V and J are TRBV19 and TRBJ1-1; a weak D match, TRBD1 (5 bases). V lost 7 bases and J 5 bases, leaving 23 bases between the germline ends. Germline V gene lookup returns CDR1 LNHDA and CDR2 SQIVND (reference sequence). The CDR3 runs to 16 residues. The CDR3 sequence: CASNPRHGARKTEAFF. The CDR3 DNA follows: TGTGCCAGTAACCCTCGACATGGGGCGCGGAAGACTGAAGCTTTCTTT.

The rearrangement links TRBV2 to TRBJ2-3; TRBD1 matches 10 bases. Germline loops: CDR1 SNHLY, CDR2 FYNNEI. This CDR3 spans 13 amino acids. V shed 8 bases and J 3 bases; nucleotides not matched to a gene: 2. Written as DNA, the CDR3 is TGTGCCAGCCAGGGACAGGGGACAGATACGCAGTATTTT. Protein: CASQGQGTDTQYF.

Worth noting for this clonotype: This clone may be a read error of a much larger clone one base away. The chain has TRBV19 and TRBJ1-1, with D perhaps TRBD1 (5 bases). Trimming removed 2 bases at V and 6 bases at J, with 13 bases between. Germline V CDR1 and CDR2: LNHDA, SQIVND (reference sequence). There are 14 residues in the CDR3. The CDR3 region is CASSIKVRDAEAFF. In nucleotides, the CDR3 is TGTGCCAGTAGTATAAAGGTGAGGGACGCTGAAGCTTTCTTT.

The chain employs TRBV10-3 and TRBJ2-7; D gene ambiguous. Germline lookup yields CDR1 ENHRY and CDR2 SYGVKD. This CDR3 comprises 16 residues. The germline V and J ends were trimmed by 0 bases and 2 bases, with 14 bases remaining between them. CDR3 residues: CAISESSRDVPYEQYF. CDR3 bases: TGTGCCATCAGTGAGTCCAGCAGAGATGTCCCCTACGAGCAGTACTTC.

At least ten counts were recorded for this clonotype. V usage is TRBV29-1 and J usage is TRBJ2-5, with 8 bases aligning to TRBD1. The length of the CDR3 is 13 residues. With V trimmed by 6 bases and J by 2 bases, 5 bases remained unmatched. Per the germline V gene, CDR1 is SQVTM and CDR2 is ANQGSEA. The CDR3 DNA sequence: TGCAGCGTACTCGGGACAGGACAAGAGACCCAGTACTTC. Amino acid sequence: CSVLGTGQETQYF.

This clonotype was seen a handful of times. The CDR3, as DNA: TGTGCCAGCAGTTGGGACTGGGCCTACGAGCAGTACTTC. Translating gives CASSWDWAYEQYF. The chain links TRBV5-4 to TRBJ2-7; D perhaps matches TRBD2 (6 bases). Trimming shortened V by 5 bases and J by 2 bases, and 11 bases separated the two germline ends. The CDR3 has 13 amino acids. Germline CDR1 is SGHNT and CDR2 is YYREEE (reference sequence).

Turning to this clonotype: This may stem from a read error, because a much larger clone lies one nucleotide away. This sequence joins TRBV11-3 and TRBJ2-7; D tentatively reads TRBD1 or TRBD2 (6 bases each). Germline assignment: CDR1 SGHNT and CDR2 YENEEA. The CDR3 is 12 residues long. CDR3 protein: CASEGDSYGQYF. The CDR3 DNA is TGTGCCAGCGAGGGGGACTCCTACGGGCAGTACTTC.

Here the CDR3 reads CAISARDRAHEQYF. DNA for the CDR3: TGTGCCATCAGTGCTAGGGACAGGGCCCACGAGCAGTACTTC. The J gene is TRBJ2-7, the V gene TRBV10-3, with TRBD1 matching 9 bases. The CDR3 has 14 residues. Germline V gene lookup returns CDR1 ENHRY and CDR2 SYGVKD. V trimming: 4 bases; J trimming: 5 bases; junction bases outside the gene matches: 6.

The chain has TRBV20-1 and TRBJ1-2; perhaps TRBD1 as D (5 bases). The CDR3 contains 14 residues. Germline CDR1 and CDR2: DFQATT and SNEGSKA (reference sequence). Trimming took off 6 bases at V and 4 bases at J, with 18 bases between the two ends. DNA for the CDR3: TGCAGTGCCTTCCAGGTGGGGCCTACCTATGGCTACACCTTC. Amino acids: CSAFQVGPTYGYTF.

The chain joins TRBV20-1 to TRBJ2-2; D not resolved. Per the germline V gene, CDR1 is DFQATT and CDR2 is SNEGSKA (reference sequence). V was trimmed by 3 bases and J by 0 bases, leaving 8 bases between them. This CDR3 has 14 amino acids. For the CDR3, the DNA is TGCAGTGCTAGGGACGGAGCGAACACCGGGGAGCTGTTTTTT. This translates into CSARDGANTGELFF.

V gene TRBV7-9 combines with J gene TRBJ1-4; D is unresolved. V lost 5 bases, J lost 13 bases, and 17 bases lay in between. Germline CDR1 and CDR2: SEHNR and FQNEAQ (reference sequence). The length of the CDR3 is 13 residues. CDR3 sequence (DNA): TGTGCCAGCAGCCCCGACCCCGGCGGCGCACTGTTTTTT. Its protein is CASSPDPGGALFF.

This clonotype was observed at least ten times. The rearrangement joins TRBV10-3 to TRBJ2-2; no clear D gene. Germline CDR1 and CDR2: ENHRY and SYGVKD. V lost 7 bases and J lost 4, with 7 bases in between. CDR3 length: 12 residues. The CDR3 loop is CAIMELTGELFF. CDR3 bases: TGTGCCATCATGGAACTCACCGGGGAGCTGTTTTTT.

The gene calls are TRBV10-3 and TRBJ2-2; 10 bases are shared with TRBD2. This CDR3 has 14 residues. CDR1 is ENHRY, CDR2 SYGVKD, per germline. The J segment lost 7 bases and the V segment lost 10 bases, leaving 9 bases of the junction unmatched. CDR3 protein: CASRVLAGVGELFF. The DNA of the CDR3 is TGTGCCAGCAGGGTGCTAGCGGGAGTCGGGGAGCTGTTTTTT.

This clonotype was counted ten times or more. V is TRBV6-4 and J is TRBJ2-2; D not certain. Trimming shortened V by 2 bases and J by 4 bases, and 8 bases separated the two germline ends. Germline CDR1 and CDR2: MRHNA and SNTAGT. The CDR3 spans 14 residues. DNA of the CDR3: TGTGCCAGCAGTGACGGGAACCCCACCGGGGAGCTGTTTTTT. Translating gives CASSDGNPTGELFF.

This clonotype was observed many times. The rearrangement uses TRBV11-2 and TRBJ2-6; 10 bases map to TRBD2. Per the germline V gene, CDR1 is SGHAT and CDR2 is FQNNGV. The length of the CDR3 is 17 residues. Trimming removed 7 bases from V and 2 bases from J; junction bases left unmatched: 8. The CDR3 region is CASTSGGGGAGANVLTF. CDR3 sequence (DNA): TGTGCCAGCACCAGCGGGGGGGGCGGTGCTGGGGCCAACGTCCTGACTTTC.

This rearrangement joins TRBV11-3 to TRBJ2-7; TRBD1 matches at 7 bases. The CDR3 is 14 residues long. CDR1 is SGHNT, CDR2 YENEEA, per germline. CDR3 sequence: CARPGQVVTQEQYF. The DNA of the CDR3 is TGTGCTAGACCCGGACAGGTTGTGACTCAGGAGCAGTACTTC.

This clonotype has a single count. The chain uses TRBV29-1 and TRBJ1-4; D gene unclear. The J call is doubtful: the DNA matches TRBJ1-1 better. This CDR3 has 14 residues. Per the germline V gene, CDR1 is SQVTM and CDR2 is ANQGSEA. CDR3 nucleotide sequence: TGCAGCGTTGACGGGGAGGGTCACAACACTGAAGCTTTCTTT. This codes for CSVDGEGHNTEAFF.

V is TRBV7-2 and J is TRBJ1-2; 7 nucleotides agree with TRBD1. V dropped 6 bases and J dropped 0; count of bases not matched to a gene: 10. CDR3 length equals 16 residues. Looked up from germline, CDR1 is SGHTA and CDR2 is FQGNSA. CDR3 nucleotide sequence: TGTGCCAGCAGTGAGGCAGGGGGAGAAGCTAACTATGGCTACACCTTC. The encoded protein is CASSEAGGEANYGYTF.

The table lists this clonotype with many counts. The chain uses TRBV19 and TRBJ2-6; D unclear. Per germline, CDR1 LNHDA and CDR2 SQIVND (reference sequence). Trimming pared 3 bases from V and 1 base from J, leaving 1 base between. The CDR3 is 13 amino acids. In DNA form, the CDR3 reads TGTGCCAGTAGTATGTCTGGGGCCAACGTCCTGACTTTC. Protein sequence: CASSMSGANVLTF.

V usage is TRBV10-2 and J usage is TRBJ2-5; D may be TRBD1 or TRBD2 (5 bases each). Germline values: CDR1 WSHSY, CDR2 SAAADI. The CDR3 totals 12 residues. Between the trimmed V and J ends, which lost 10 bases and 10 bases, there was a span of 19 bases. In DNA, the CDR3 is TGCGCCACCTCAGGGCAGGAGGTGATCCAGTACTTC. This sequence encodes CATSGQEVIQYF.

This clonotype has ten or more counts. The V and J genes are TRBV29-1 and TRBJ1-5; TRBD1 is a possible D gene (5 bases). V gave up 4 bases and J gave up 4 bases, with 8 bases separating them. This CDR3 has 12 amino acids. Germline V gene sequence: CDR1 SQVTM, CDR2 ANQGSEA. Here the CDR3 reads CSVGGVNQPQHF. The DNA of the CDR3 is TGCAGCGTTGGGGGGGTGAATCAGCCCCAGCATTTT.